This entry features one T cell receptor (beta chain) sequence. The record originates from a study of T cells in Graves' hyperthyroidism and ophthalmopathy. This CDR3 has 14 residues. Germline V lookup: CDR1 SGHAT, CDR2 FQDESV (reference sequence). With 6 bases removed from V and 3 bases from J, the gap between germline ends came to 13 bases. Amplification targeted TCR beta CDR3 regions from RNA transcripts. The HTBI primer set drove a first-round RT-PCR of the TCR CDR3. Via MiXCR, TCRdb re-called the multiplex PCR reads, giving one row per CDR3 protein. The data contain hundreds of thousands of distinct CDR3 sequences, approximately 44% of them singletons.

J is TRBJ2-3 and V is TRBV11-1; tentative D call: TRBD1 (6 bases). Sequenced: peripheral blood or thyroid tissue (not recorded which). The source is a woman younger than 35 with Graves' hyperthyroidism. The CDR3 DNA reads TGTGCCAGCAGGCATGCACAGGGAACAGATACGCAGTATTTT. Protein: CASRHAQGTDTQYF. Full variable domain (remainder filled in from reference TRBV11-1 and TRBJ2-3): EAEVAQSPRYKITEKSQAVAFWCDPISGHATLYWYRQILGQGPELLVQFQDESVVDDSQLPKDRFSAERLKGVDSTLKIQPAELGDSAMYLCASRHAQGTDTQYFGPGTRLTVL.